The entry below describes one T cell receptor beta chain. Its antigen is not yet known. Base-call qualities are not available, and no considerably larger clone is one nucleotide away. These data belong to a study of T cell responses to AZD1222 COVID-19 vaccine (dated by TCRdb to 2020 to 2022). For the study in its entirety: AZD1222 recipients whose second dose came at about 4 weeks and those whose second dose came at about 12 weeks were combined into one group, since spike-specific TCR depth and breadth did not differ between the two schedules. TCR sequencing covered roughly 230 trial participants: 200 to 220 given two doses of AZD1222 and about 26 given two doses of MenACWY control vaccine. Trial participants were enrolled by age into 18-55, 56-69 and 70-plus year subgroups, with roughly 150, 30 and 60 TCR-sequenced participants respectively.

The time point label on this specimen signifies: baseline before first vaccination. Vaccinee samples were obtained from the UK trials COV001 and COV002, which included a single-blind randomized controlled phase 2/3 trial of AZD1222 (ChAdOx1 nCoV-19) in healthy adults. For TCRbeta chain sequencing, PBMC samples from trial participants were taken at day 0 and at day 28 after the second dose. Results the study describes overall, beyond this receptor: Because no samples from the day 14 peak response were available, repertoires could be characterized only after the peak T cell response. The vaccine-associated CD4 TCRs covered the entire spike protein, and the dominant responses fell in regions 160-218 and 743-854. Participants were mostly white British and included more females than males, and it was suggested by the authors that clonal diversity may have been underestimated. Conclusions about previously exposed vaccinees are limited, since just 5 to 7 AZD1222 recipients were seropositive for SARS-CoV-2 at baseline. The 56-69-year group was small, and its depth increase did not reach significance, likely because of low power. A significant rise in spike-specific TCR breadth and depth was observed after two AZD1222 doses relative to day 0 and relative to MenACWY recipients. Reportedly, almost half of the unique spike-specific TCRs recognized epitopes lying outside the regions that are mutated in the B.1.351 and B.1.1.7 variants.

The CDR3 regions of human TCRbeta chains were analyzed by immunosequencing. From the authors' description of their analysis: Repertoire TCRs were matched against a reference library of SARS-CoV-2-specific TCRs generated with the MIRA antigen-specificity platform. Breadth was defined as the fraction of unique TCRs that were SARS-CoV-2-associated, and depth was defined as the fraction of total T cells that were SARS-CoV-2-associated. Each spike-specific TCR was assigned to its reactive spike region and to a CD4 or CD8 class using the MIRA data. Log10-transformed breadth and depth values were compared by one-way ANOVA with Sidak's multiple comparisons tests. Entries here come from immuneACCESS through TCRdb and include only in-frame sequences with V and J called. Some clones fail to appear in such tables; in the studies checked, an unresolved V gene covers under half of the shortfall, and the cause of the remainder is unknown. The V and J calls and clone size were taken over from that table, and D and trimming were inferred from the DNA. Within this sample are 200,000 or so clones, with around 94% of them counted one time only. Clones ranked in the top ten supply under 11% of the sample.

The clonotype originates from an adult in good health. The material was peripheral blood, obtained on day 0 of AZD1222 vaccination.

The DNA sequence is as follows: TGTGCCAGCAGTGATGGGGGGACGGTCGGCTATGGCTACACCTTC. Its translation reads: CASSDGGTVGYGYTF. The chain employs TRBV6-1 and TRBJ1-2, and possibly TRBD1, on 5 matching bases. Trimming removed 3 bases from V and 4 bases from J, leaving 15 bases between the germline ends. Its CDR3 holds 15 amino acids, cysteine through phenylalanine. The DNA shown is the 45-base CDR3, in frame from base 1. According to the germline V gene, CDR1 reads MNHNS and CDR2 reads SASEGT.